These 4 T cell receptor beta chains came from one sample sequenced in a study of memory CD4+ T cells and cytomegalovirus serostatus. The table came from immunoSEQ multiplex PCR; TCRdb's copy has only in-frame clones and leaves some out. Of about 48,000 clones listed, more than 70% were seen once; the top ten hold 0.78%. The sort gate was single viable CD3+CD4+CD8-CD45RO+ cells for memory CD4+ T cells. Sample: memory CD4+ T cells from blood. The receptors stem from an adult in good health and CMV-seronegative.

V usage is TRBV6-1 and J usage is TRBJ2-7; the D is unclear. This CDR3 comprises 14 residues. The germline V gene has CDR1 MNHNS and CDR2 SASEGT. The germline V and J ends were trimmed by 1 base and 1 base, with 8 bases remaining between them. Here the CDR3 DNA reads TGTGCCAGCAGTGAAGTTGGCAAGTCCTACGAGCAGTACTTC. Its protein is CASSEVGKSYEQYF.

The chain carries TRBV2 and TRBJ2-3; 12 bases line up with TRBD2. CDR1 is SNHLY and CDR2 is FYNNEI in the germline V gene. Trimming took 6 bases from V and 0 from J; bases not matched to a gene: 1. The CDR3 contains 15 residues. DNA of the CDR3: TGTGCCAGCAGACTAGCGGGGGGAAGCACAGATACGCAGTATTTT. This sequence encodes CASRLAGGSTDTQYF.

The CDR3 is CASSPSAGANYGYTF. The CDR3 nucleotides read TGTGCCAGCTCACCCTCGGCAGGAGCTAACTATGGCTACACCTTC. The chain links TRBV18 to TRBJ1-2; no clear D gene. In germline, CDR1 is KGHSH, CDR2 LQKENI. This CDR3 is 15 amino acids long. Trimming removed 3 bases from V and 0 bases from J, with 11 bases in between. Supplemented by reference TRBV18 and TRBJ1-2, the full variable domain reads NAGVMQNPRHLVRRRGQEARLRCSPMKGHSHVYWYRQLPEEGLKFMVYLQKENIIDESGMPKERFSAEFPKEGPSILRIQQVVRGDSAAYFCASSPSAGANYGYTFGSGTRLTVV.

The gene calls are TRBV2 and TRBJ1-2; TRBD1 is a possible D gene (5 bases). V was cut by 2 bases and J by 2 bases, with 12 bases left in between. Germline V gene lookup returns CDR1 SNHLY and CDR2 FYNNEI. This CDR3 contains 15 residues. CDR3: CASSEIRGVNYGYTF. CDR3 nucleotide sequence: TGTGCCAGCAGTGAAATACGGGGCGTAAACTATGGCTACACCTTC.